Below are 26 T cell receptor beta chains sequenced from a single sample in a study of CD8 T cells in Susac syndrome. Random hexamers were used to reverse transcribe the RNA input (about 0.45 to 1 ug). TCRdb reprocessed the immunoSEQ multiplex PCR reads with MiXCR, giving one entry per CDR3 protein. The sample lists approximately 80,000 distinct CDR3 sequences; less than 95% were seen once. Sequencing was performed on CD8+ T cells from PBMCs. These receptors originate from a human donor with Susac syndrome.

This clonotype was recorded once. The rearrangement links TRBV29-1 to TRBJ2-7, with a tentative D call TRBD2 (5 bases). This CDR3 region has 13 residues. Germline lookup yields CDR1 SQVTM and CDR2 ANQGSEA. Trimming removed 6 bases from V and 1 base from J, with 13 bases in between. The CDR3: CSVFGEFSYEQYF. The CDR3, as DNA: TGCAGCGTGTTTGGGGAGTTTTCCTACGAGCAGTACTTC.

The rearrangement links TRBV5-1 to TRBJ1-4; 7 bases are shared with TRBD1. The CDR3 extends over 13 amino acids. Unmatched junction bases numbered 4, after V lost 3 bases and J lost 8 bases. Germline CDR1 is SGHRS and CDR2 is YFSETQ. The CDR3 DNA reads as TGCGCCAGCAGCTCTCCAGGGGGAGAAAAACTGTTTTTT. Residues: CASSSPGGEKLFF.

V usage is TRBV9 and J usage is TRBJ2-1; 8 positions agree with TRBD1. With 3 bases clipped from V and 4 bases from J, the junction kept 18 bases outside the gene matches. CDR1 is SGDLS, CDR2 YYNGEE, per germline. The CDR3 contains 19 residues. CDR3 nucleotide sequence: TGTGCCAGCAGCGATGTTGGGACAGGACCTTATCTAGGGTACAATGAGCAGTTCTTC. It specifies CASSDVGTGPYLGYNEQFF.

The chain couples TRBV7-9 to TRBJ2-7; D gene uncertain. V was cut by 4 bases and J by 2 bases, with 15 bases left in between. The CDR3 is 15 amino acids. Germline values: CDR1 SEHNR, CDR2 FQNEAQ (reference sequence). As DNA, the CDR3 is TGTGCCAGCAGCTCTACGAAGGACCTTCCCTACGAGCAGTACTTC. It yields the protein CASSSTKDLPYEQYF. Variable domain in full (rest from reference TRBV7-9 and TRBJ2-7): DTGVSQNPRHKITKRGQNVTFRCDPISEHNRLYWYRQTLGQGPEFLTYFQNEAQLEKSRLLSDRFSAERPKGSFSTLEIQRTEQGDSAMYLCASSSTKDLPYEQYFGPGTRLTVT.

In DNA, the CDR3 is TGTGCCACCAGCCACTCCCGTTCTCCCTACAATGAGCAGTTCTTC. Translating it yields CATSHSRSPYNEQFF. The chain uses TRBV15 and TRBJ2-1; no clear D. Trimming took off 5 bases at V and 2 bases at J, with 13 bases between the two ends. This CDR3 has 15 amino acids. The V gene's germline CDR1 is LNHNV and CDR2 YYDKDF (reference sequence).

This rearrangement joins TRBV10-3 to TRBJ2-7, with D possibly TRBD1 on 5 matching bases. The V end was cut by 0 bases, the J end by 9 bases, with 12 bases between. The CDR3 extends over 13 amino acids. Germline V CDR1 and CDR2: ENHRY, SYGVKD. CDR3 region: CAISESPQGAQYF. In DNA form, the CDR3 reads TGTGCCATCAGTGAGTCACCCCAGGGTGCGCAGTACTTC.

The CDR3 coding sequence is TGTGCCAGCGGAAGGACAGGGAGGATGGAGACCCAGTACTTC. It is translated as CASGRTGRMETQYF. The V gene is TRBV7-9, the J gene TRBJ2-5, with TRBD1 identical over 8 bases. CDR3 length: 14 amino acids. Germline V gene data show CDR1 as SEHNR and CDR2 as FQNEAQ (reference sequence). With 8 bases clipped from V and 5 bases from J, the junction kept 10 bases outside the gene matches.

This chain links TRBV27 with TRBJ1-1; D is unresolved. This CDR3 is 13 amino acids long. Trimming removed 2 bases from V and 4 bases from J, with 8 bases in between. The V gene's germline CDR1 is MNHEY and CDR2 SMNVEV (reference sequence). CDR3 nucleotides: TGTGCCAGCAGTTTAATCTTGAGCACTGAAGCTTTCTTT. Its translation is CASSLILSTEAFF.

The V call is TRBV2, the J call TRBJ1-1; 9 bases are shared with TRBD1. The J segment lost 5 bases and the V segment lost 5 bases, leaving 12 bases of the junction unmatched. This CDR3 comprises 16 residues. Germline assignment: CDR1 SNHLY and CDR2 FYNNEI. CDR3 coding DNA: TGTGCCAGCAGTAGATTACAGGGGGCGTATGGGACTGAAGCTTTCTTT. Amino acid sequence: CASSRLQGAYGTEAFF. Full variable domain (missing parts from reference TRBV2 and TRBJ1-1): EPEVTQTPSHQVTQMGQEVILRCVPISNHLYFYWYRQILGQKVEFLVSFYNNEISEKSEIFDDQFSVERPDGSNFTLKIRSTKLEDSAMYFCASSRLQGAYGTEAFFGQGTRLTVV.

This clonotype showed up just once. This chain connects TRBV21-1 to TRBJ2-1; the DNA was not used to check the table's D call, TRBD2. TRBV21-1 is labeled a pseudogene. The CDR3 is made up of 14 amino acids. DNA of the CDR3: TGTGCCAGCATCGCGGGGAAGCGGGGAGATGAGCAGTTCTTC. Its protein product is CASIAGKRGDEQFF.

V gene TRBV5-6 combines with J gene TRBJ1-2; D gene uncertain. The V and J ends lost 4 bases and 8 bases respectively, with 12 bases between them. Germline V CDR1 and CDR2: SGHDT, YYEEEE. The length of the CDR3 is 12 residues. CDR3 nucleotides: TGTGCCAGCAGCCCGGGGATTCTAGGCTACACCTTC. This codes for CASSPGILGYTF. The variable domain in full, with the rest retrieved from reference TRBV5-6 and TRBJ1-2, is DAGVTQSPTHLIKTRGQQVTLRCSPKSGHDTVSWYQQALGQGPQFIFQYYEEEERQRGNFPDRFSGHQFPNYSSELNVNALLLGDSALYLCASSPGILGYTFGSGTRLTVV.

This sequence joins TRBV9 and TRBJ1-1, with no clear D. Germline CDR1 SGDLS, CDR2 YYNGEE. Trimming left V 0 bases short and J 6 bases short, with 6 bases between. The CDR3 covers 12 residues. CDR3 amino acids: CASSVAAPEAFF. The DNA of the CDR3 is TGTGCCAGCAGCGTAGCTGCGCCTGAAGCTTTCTTT.

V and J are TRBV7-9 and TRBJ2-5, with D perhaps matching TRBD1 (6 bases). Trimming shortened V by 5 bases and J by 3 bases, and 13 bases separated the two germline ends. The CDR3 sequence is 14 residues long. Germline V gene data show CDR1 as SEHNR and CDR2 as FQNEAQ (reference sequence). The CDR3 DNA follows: TGTGCCAGCAGCCAGCCTTACAGGGAAGAGACCCAGTACTTC. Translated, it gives CASSQPYREETQYF.

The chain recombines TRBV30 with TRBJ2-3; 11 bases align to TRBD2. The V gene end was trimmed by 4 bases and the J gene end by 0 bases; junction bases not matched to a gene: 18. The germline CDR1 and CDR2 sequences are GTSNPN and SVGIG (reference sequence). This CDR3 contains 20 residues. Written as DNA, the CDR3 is TGTGCCTGGATTCCTCCGGGACTAGCGGAAATTGTCTCTAGCACAGATACGCAGTATTTT. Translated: CAWIPPGLAEIVSSTDTQYF.

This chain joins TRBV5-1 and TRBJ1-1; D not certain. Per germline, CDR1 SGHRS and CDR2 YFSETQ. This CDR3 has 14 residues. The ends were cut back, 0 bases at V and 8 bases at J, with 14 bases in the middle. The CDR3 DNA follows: TGCGCCAGCAGCTTGGGGTTTGGGAGGAAAGAAGCTTTCTTT. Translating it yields CASSLGFGRKEAFF. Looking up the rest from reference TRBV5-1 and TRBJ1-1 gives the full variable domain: KAGVTQTPRYLIKTRGQQVTLSCSPISGHRSVSWYQQTPGQGLQFLFEYFSETQRNKGNFPGRFSGRQFSNSRSEMNVSTLELGDSALYLCASSLGFGRKEAFFGQGTRLTVV.

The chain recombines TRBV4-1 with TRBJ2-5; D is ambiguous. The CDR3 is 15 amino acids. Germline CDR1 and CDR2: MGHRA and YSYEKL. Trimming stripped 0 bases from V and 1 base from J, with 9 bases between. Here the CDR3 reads CASSQDPMGQETQYF. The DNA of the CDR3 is TGCGCCAGCAGCCAAGATCCCATGGGCCAAGAGACCCAGTACTTC.

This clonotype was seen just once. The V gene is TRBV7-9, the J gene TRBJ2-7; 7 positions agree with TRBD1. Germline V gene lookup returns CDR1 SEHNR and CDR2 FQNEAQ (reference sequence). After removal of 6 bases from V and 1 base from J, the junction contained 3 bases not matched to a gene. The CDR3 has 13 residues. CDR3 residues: CASRRGQSYEQYF. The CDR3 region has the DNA TGTGCCAGCAGACGGGGACAGTCCTACGAGCAGTACTTC.

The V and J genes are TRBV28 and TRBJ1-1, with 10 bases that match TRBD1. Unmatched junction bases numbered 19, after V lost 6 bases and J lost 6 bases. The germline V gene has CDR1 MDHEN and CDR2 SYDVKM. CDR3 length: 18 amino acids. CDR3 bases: TGTGCCAGCAGCCCTCGGGGGACAGGGGCCCTCACAGGGGCTGAAGCTTTCTTT. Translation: CASSPRGTGALTGAEAFF.

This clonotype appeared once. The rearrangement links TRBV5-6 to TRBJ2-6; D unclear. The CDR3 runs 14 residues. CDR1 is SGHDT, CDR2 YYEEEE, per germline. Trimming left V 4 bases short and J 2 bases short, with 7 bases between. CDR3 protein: CASSPETGANVLTF. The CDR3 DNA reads TGTGCCAGCAGCCCCGAGACTGGGGCCAACGTCCTGACTTTC.

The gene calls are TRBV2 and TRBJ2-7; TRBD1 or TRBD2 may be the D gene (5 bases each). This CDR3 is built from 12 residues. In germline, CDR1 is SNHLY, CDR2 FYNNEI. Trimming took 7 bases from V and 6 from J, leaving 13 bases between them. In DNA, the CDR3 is TGTGCCAGCACCCCCGACAGCGGCGAGCAGTACTTC. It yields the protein CASTPDSGEQYF. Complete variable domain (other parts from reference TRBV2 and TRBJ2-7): EPEVTQTPSHQVTQMGQEVILRCVPISNHLYFYWYRQILGQKVEFLVSFYNNEISEKSEIFDDQFSVERPDGSNFTLKIRSTKLEDSAMYFCASTPDSGEQYFGPGTRLTVT.

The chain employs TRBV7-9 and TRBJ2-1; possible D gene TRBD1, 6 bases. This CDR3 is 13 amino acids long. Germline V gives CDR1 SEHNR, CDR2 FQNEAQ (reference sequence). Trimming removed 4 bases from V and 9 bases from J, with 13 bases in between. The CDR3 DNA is TGTGCCAGCAGCTCCCCAGGGGCCGTTGAGCAGTTCTTC. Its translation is CASSSPGAVEQFF.

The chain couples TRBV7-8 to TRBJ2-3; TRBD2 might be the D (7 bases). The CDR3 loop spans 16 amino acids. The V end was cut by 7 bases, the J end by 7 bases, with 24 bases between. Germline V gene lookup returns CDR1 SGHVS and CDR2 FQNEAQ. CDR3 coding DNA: TGTGCCAGCACAATGAGTGGGGGGGGGCAGAGAAATACGCAGTATTTT. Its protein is CASTMSGGGQRNTQYF.

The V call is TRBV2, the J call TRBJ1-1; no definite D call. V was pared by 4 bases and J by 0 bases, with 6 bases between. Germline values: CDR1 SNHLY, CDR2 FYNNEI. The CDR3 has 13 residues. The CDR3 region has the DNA TGTGCCAGCAGTGGTTCTTTGAACACTGAAGCTTTCTTT. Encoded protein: CASSGSLNTEAFF.

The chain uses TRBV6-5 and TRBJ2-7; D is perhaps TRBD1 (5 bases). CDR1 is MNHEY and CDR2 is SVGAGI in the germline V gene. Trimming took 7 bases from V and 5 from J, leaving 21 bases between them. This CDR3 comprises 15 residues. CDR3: CASIDFRGWGHEQYF. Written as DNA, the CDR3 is TGTGCCAGCATAGACTTTAGGGGCTGGGGCCACGAGCAGTACTTC.

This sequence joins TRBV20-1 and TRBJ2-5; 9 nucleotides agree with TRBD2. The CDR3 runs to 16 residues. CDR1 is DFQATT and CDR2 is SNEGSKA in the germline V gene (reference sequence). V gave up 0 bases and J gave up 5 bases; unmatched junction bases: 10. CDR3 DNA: TGCAGTGCTAGAGATCGAGCGGGACTAGCTTCGGAGACCCAGTACTTC. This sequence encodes CSARDRAGLASETQYF.

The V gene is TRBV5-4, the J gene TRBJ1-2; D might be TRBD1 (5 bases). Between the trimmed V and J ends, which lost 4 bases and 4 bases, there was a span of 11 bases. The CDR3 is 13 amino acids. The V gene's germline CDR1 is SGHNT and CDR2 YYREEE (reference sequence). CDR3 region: CASSPQGGYGYTF. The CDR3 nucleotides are TGTGCCAGCAGCCCTCAGGGCGGCTATGGCTACACCTTC.